This TCR beta chain comes out of a study of cytomegalovirus exposure and HLA in healthy donors (TCRdb year 2017). Study-level background: An earlier analysis of roughly 610 of the donors reported 250 to 300 Gb of sequence data and around 110 million unique TCR beta sequences obtained from about 200 million T cells. Rather than using new phenotypic data, the later analysis identified candidate immune exposures from TCR beta sequences and from how often those sequences occurred across donors. Four or five DR-DQ haplotypes were handled as single units for association and clustering because linkage in the cohort was strong. Typing coverage varied by locus: roughly 629-640 donors for A, B, C, DRB1 and DQB1; roughly 520 for DQA1; about 570 for DPA1; 450 to 480 for DPB1. To predict cytomegalovirus infection status, the study brought together high-throughput TCR immunosequencing, statistical association of individual TCRs with disease status, and machine learning. In an earlier analysis of 500 to 650 of the donors, high-throughput TCR beta sequencing was used to judge whether each TCR beta V gene segment behaved as functional or pseudogenic. HLA typing covered class I and class II loci at four-digit resolution. An early release covering approximately 600 HLA-typed donors comprised about 300 gigabases of sequencing data and tens of millions of unique TCR sequences. Among the roughly 390 genotyped donors, under 90% belonged to the genetic ancestry cluster associated with self-reported Caucasian donors. The study aimed to test whether signatures of past pathogen exposure could be identified by cataloging public T cell receptors. Along with the roughly 670-subject first cohort, a separate validation cohort of over a hundred different subjects was used. All discovery cohort repertoires had been generated on a single sequencing platform. Across 398 genotyped donors of the cohort, an average of approximately 200,000 unique TCR beta nucleotide sequences per donor were sequenced, and 15% to 20% of those sequences were non-productive. A later analysis re-examined previously published TCR beta repertoires from 500 to 700 donors and added high-resolution HLA genotyping to investigate patterns of TCR occurrence. Genome-wide SNP genotypes for about 65% of the roughly 670 donors were used in a later genetic analysis, which treated that subset as a discovery cohort. Alongside the repertoire data, information on donor age, sex, ethnicity and CMV serostatus was compiled. The study profiled the T cell repertoires of 666 subjects by immunosequencing and related them to cytomegalovirus serostatus. Study-wide findings and limitations: In an earlier analysis of some 500 of the donors, most TCR beta V segments were observed in productive rearrangements about 87% or about 30% of the time, broadly matching IMGT annotations. HLA typing was unavailable for some donors at each locus, so association tests used only the typed subset. CMV serostatus was the only immune exposure information available for the cohort. In a later analysis, TCR association rates were found to vary across HLA loci, with the most associated TCRs seen for DRB1 alleles and the fewest for HLA-C alleles. This cohort had only TCR beta chains sequenced, and the lack of alpha or paired-chain data limited which features could be detected. Across donors, most TCR sequences were observed very rarely, whereas some public TCRs were present in many individuals. The 87-base-pair reads could not distinguish some IMGT-functional V segments, including TRBV6-2 and TRBV6-3, so those segments were excluded. In a later analysis, HLA-associated TCR beta chains were found to be more clonally expanded and to have lower generation probabilities than equally common non-associated chains. The sequencing pipeline was judged likely to have produced a cluster of highly shared sequence variants as a technical artifact. According to a later analysis, parvovirus B19, influenza, CMV and Epstein-Barr virus appeared linked to several top co-occurrence clusters. Approximately 18 rarely observed V segments, including chromosome 9 orphons, were excluded from the earlier analysis of several hundred of the donors because counts were too low. The classifier was reported to diagnose cytomegalovirus status with high specificity and sensitivity in both the original cohort and the validation cohort. The authors suggested that the approach could potentially be extended to other disease states and immunological phenotypes. In vitro tests confirmed that a few of the cytomegalovirus-associated TCR beta chains recognize cytomegalovirus antigens. A further reported finding was that TCR beta sequences accurately predicted the HLA-A and HLA-B alleles for most subjects in the first cohort. Most CMV-associated TCR beta chains appeared to be HLA-restricted in a later analysis, and the HLA associations seemed to be driven largely by CMV exposure. A total of 164 TCR beta chains were listed by the study as associated with cytomegalovirus. According to a later genetic analysis, donors in an Asian-associated ancestry cluster had fewer N-insertions in productive TCRs than the approximately 700-donor mean. Strong co-occurrence of HLA alleles, especially DR and DQ, made assigning TCR associations to individual alleles difficult. V-gene and J-gene trimming of TCR beta chains was associated with a missense DCLRE1C variant in a later genetic analysis, and the association was replicated in an independent cohort. At a false discovery rate of 0.05, a later analysis linked around 17,000 TCR beta sequences to specific HLA alleles. Linkage disequilibrium might explain the correlated functional status among segregating V segments, but an unknown experimental factor could not be ruled out. Sequencing depth was assumed to be roughly uniform across donors in the presence/absence analyses, though that assumption may not hold.

Libraries were constructed by the immunoSEQ multiplex PCR assay. The multiplex PCR relied on a mix of 60 forward primers for TCR Vbeta segments and 13 reverse primers for TCR Jbeta segments. The CDR3 region of rearranged TCR beta genes was amplified from genomic DNA by a multiplex PCR assay. The amplified TCR beta libraries were sequenced on the Illumina HiSeq System as 87-base-pair reads. Turning to the authors' computational methods: In a later analysis, approximately 74 million unique TCR beta chains were counted across the approximately 640 repertoires, and roughly 11 million of these chains were shared by at least two donors. To remove PCR and sequencing errors, raw reads were error-corrected and collapsed into unique sequences using a nearest-neighbor algorithm that merged closely related sequences. CDR3 sequences were aligned to IMGT reference sequences to assign V, D and J gene segments. For a sequence to be retained, at least a six-nucleotide match to both a V gene segment and a J gene segment was required. Rearrangements were classified as productive when the CDR3 lacked stop codons and remained in frame with V and J, and all other rearrangements were classified as non-productive. CDR3 was defined by IMGT convention, running from the second conserved V-encoded cysteine to the conserved J-encoded phenylalanine. Sequences without an unambiguous match to a single V gene segment were excluded from the earlier analysis of 587 of the donors. An earlier analysis of several hundred of the donors called V segments functional above 56.7% productive rearrangements and segregating when the between-donor standard deviation exceeded 5%. To diagnose cytomegalovirus status from the catalog of TCR beta chain sequences, a statistical classification framework was built. In a later analysis, TCR nucleotide sequences were compared against IMGT/GENE-DB human TR gene sequences so that V and J genes could be assigned. Using the TCRdist pipeline, a later analysis assigned CDR3 sequences along with most-parsimonious VDJ recombination scenarios. In a later analysis, each TCR beta chain was defined by its CDR3 amino acid sequence together with its V-gene family, and reads without a unique V-gene family were excluded. In a later analysis, some 600 highly shared, low-generation-probability nucleotide sequences were removed to address suspected cross-contamination and a sequencing artifact. In a later analysis, a clonal expansion index was calculated for each public chain from normalized within-repertoire ranks of inferred template counts. In a later analysis, generation probabilities were computed with a VDJ recombination model fitted to out-of-frame rearrangements, and the resulting probabilities were checked against IGoR. A later analysis scored TCR-TCR, TCR-HLA and TCR-CMV co-occurrence with hypergeometric tests, applying a repertoire-size bias correction to TCR pairs. A later analysis estimated false discovery rates by permuting HLA or CMV assignments 20 times. A later analysis grouped co-occurring TCRs with DBSCAN, adding TCRdist sequence similarity when clustering within HLA-allele-positive subsets. Repertoires with fewer than 30,000 or more than 120,000 public chains, plus five repertoires with anomalous nucleotide sharing, were excluded from co-occurrence clustering. The source is immuneACCESS, and TCRdb retained only in-frame sequences with V and J called. Part of the clones is not carried over; for the studies checked, unresolved V genes explain less than half of this, and the remainder is unexplained. Clone size and V and J calls were adopted from that table, with D and trimming inferred from the DNA. A total of some 130,000 clones appear in this sample, roughly 79% of them only once. The ten largest clones capture less than 4% of the sample.

The cohort comprised some 700 healthy bone marrow donors. At the time of sampling, all cohort members were nominally healthy, though unrecorded immune exposures were likely present. The donor tested CMV seronegative, placing the donor among the approximately 360 seronegative members of the cohort. Each donor provided a peripheral blood sample, and peripheral blood mononuclear cells were used for TCR beta sequencing. The Qiagen DNeasy Blood Extraction Kit was used to extract genomic DNA from the blood cell samples. This clone appeared a few times. Which antigen it targets is not known. The record has no base qualities; no much larger clone is one base away. The junction carries 8 bases between V and J, which are trimmed by 0 bases and 8 bases respectively. CDR3 length: 13 amino acids, cysteine to phenylalanine. Of the read, only the CDR3 DNA is kept; its 39 bases are in frame from base 1. CDR1 is given as MNHNS and CDR2 as SASEGT, both from the germline V gene.

The sequence came from a man aged 25-40 years in good health and CMV-seronegative. Sequenced: PBMCs. This chain joins TRBV6-1 to TRBJ2-1; the D gene assignment is ambiguous. The CDR3 in this case is CASSEAAPDEQFF. The bases are TGTGCCAGCAGTGAAGCAGCCCCGGATGAGCAGTTCTTC.